The clone carrying this T cell receptor beta chain was detected only once. These data belong to a study of blood T cell repertoires in COVID-19. Looking at the study overall: Italy, Spain and the United States were the sources of the convalescent and acute COVID-19 samples.

Individuals aged about 18 to 89 years were recruited from approximately 22 US areas. The germline gives CDR1 WNHNN, CDR2 SYGVQD (reference sequence). The V gene lost 11 bases and the J gene lost 6 bases, with 22 bases spanning the gap. The CDR3 sequence is 14 residues long. Sequencing was performed with immunoSEQ multiplex PCR; in TCRdb, only in-frame clones are kept and a portion is missing. The sample includes fewer than 400,000 clones, about 87% of them seen just once. This chain uses TRBV10-1 with TRBJ1-2; D is perhaps TRBD1 (6 bases). This TCR came from a man aged 25 to 40 who had recovered from COVID-19. The sequencing input was PBMCs or T cells enriched from blood (not recorded which). The CDR3 spells CAATYRVRMDGYTF. CDR3 DNA: TGCGCCGCCACCTACAGGGTAAGAATGGATGGCTACACCTTC.